In its sample, the clone carrying this TCR beta chain was seen many times. The data derive from a study of T cell repertoires in cytomegalovirus infection. This CDR3 has 12 residues. Trimming took 2 bases from V and 5 from J, leaving 4 bases between them. Per germline, CDR1 SGHTA and CDR2 FQGNSA. One entry per CDR3 protein, called by TCRdb with MiXCR from the reads. The sample holds fewer than 200,000 distinct CDR3 sequences, around an eighth seen once. The clonotype was recovered from a human donor in good health (CMV status not recorded). Some clones in this sample may be carry-over from other donors' samples. Sequenced: PBMCs. This sequence joins TRBV7-2 and TRBJ1-5, with D uncertain. The CDR3 here is CASSLFDQPQHF. CDR3 nucleotide sequence: TGTGCCAGCAGCTTATTCGATCAGCCCCAGCATTTT.